Each of the 30 T cell receptor beta chains below was sequenced from the same sample in a study of blood T cells in healthy people across ages. With a J-beta primer mix and a sample-barcoded 5' primer, a second PCR ran 7 to 11 cycles. One entry per CDR3 protein, called by TCRdb with MiXCR from the 5' RACE reads. The sample shows some 1.7 million distinct CDR3 sequences, under 30% of them seen only once. The sequenced material came from blood. The receptors stem from a woman in her 30s in good health.

This clonotype was counted at least ten times. Here the CDR3 DNA reads TGTGCCATCAGTGAGTCGGACAGGGAACAGCAGTACTTC. Translated, it gives CAISESDREQQYF. The V gene is TRBV10-3, the J gene TRBJ2-7; the match to TRBD1 covers 8 bases. This CDR3 comprises 13 residues. Germline loops: CDR1 ENHRY, CDR2 SYGVKD. V lost 0 bases, J lost 8 bases, and 3 bases stayed unmatched.

The chain employs TRBV7-3 and TRBJ1-4; D is perhaps TRBD1 (5 bases). The germline CDR1 and CDR2 sequences are SGHTA and FQGTGA. The CDR3 consists of 15 residues. V was cut by 5 bases and J by 3 bases, with 13 bases left in between. The CDR3 DNA follows: TGTGCCAGCAGCCCGAACGGGGCGTCTAATGAAAAACTGTTTTTT. Its protein product is CASSPNGASNEKLFF.

About this clonotype itself: The germline gene is not matched at one end of the junction; a read error may be the cause. V usage is TRBV27 and J usage is TRBJ2-3; 12 nucleotides line up with TRBD2. The CDR3 length is 21 residues. CDR1 is MNHEY, CDR2 SMNVEV, per germline (reference sequence). CDR3 sequence: CAGSLLGLAGGRPSSTDTQYF. The CDR3 region has the DNA TGTGCCGGCAGTTTATTGGGGCTAGCGGGGGGGAGACCCTCCAGCACAGATACGCAGTATTTT.

This clonotype was detected many times. The rearrangement uses TRBV20-1 and TRBJ2-7; D is uncertain. Germline V gene data show CDR1 as DFQATT and CDR2 as SNEGSKA (reference sequence). The CDR3 runs to 11 residues. Trimming removed 4 bases at V and 4 bases at J, with 8 bases between. The DNA of the CDR3 is TGCAGTGCTACCGACCGGTACGAGCAGTACTTC. Amino acid sequence: CSATDRYEQYF.

This clonotype has at least ten counts. V and J are TRBV9 and TRBJ2-3, with D possibly matching TRBD1 (6 bases). The CDR3 is 13 amino acids. Trimming took off 2 bases at V and 5 bases at J, with 9 bases between the two ends. Germline-derived CDR1 and CDR2 are SGDLS and YYNGEE. CDR3 amino acids: CASSVGAQDTQYF. As DNA, the CDR3 is TGTGCCAGCAGCGTGGGGGCACAAGATACGCAGTATTTT. The full variable domain, its missing parts supplied by reference TRBV9 and TRBJ2-3, is DSGVTQTPKHLITATGQRVTLRCSPRSGDLSVYWYQQSLDQGLQFLIQYYNGEERAKGNILERFSAQQFPDLHSELNLSSLELGDSALYFCASSVGAQDTQYFGPGTRLTVL.

There are a few counts of this clonotype. The chain links TRBV7-9 to TRBJ2-5; D not certain. CDR1 is SEHNR and CDR2 is FQNEAQ in the germline V gene (reference sequence). The CDR3 length is 12 residues. Deletions cut 5 bases from V and 7 bases from J, with 11 bases between. The CDR3 DNA reads TGTGCCAGCAGCCAGGTGTCCGGGACCCAGTACTTC. Its protein is CASSQVSGTQYF.

Regarding this clonotype: A read error is possible here, since a much larger clone lies one base away. This chain links TRBV4-1 with TRBJ1-2; D remains ambiguous. The CDR3 is 14 amino acids. Germline V gene data show CDR1 as MGHRA and CDR2 as YSYEKL. This CDR3 reads CVSSTTRSGYGYTF. The CDR3 coding sequence is TGCGTCAGCAGCACCACTAGGTCAGGCTATGGCTACACCTTC.

V usage is TRBV5-1 and J usage is TRBJ2-7; 10 bases map to TRBD1. The CDR3 runs to 16 residues. From germline, CDR1 is SGHRS and CDR2 YFSETQ. The trim removed 4 bases at V and 3 bases at J, leaving 10 bases unmatched. The CDR3: CASSPRPGQGFYEQYF. The CDR3 nucleotides are TGCGCCAGCAGCCCAAGGCCGGGACAGGGGTTCTACGAGCAGTACTTC.

The rearrangement joins TRBV18 to TRBJ2-5, with TRBD1 matching 9 bases. The J call may not be correct, given that the DNA end is closer to TRBJ2-7. Germline CDR1 KGHSH, CDR2 LQKENI. The CDR3 has 16 amino acids. The DNA of the CDR3 is TGTGCCAGCTCCCCAGGACAGGGGCCCAGCATGGACGAGCAGTACTTC. Translated: CASSPGQGPSMDEQYF.

This chain joins TRBV24-1 and TRBJ2-1; 10 nucleotides agree with TRBD1. The CDR3 is 16 amino acids. CDR1 and CDR2 (germline): KGHDR, SFDVKD. Trimming cost V 4 bases and J 3 bases; bases outside gene matches: 5. CDR3 amino acids: CATSDGGTGVYNEQFF. Written as DNA, the CDR3 is TGTGCCACCAGTGACGGAGGGACAGGGGTCTACAATGAGCAGTTCTTC.

This clonotype has a handful of counts. The J gene is TRBJ1-2, the V gene TRBV5-1, with TRBD1 identical over 8 bases. The CDR3 length is 15 residues. Germline loops: CDR1 SGHRS, CDR2 YFSETQ. V lost 5 bases and J lost 6; bases outside the gene matches: 12. The CDR3 DNA reads TGCGCCAGCAGTTCTGCCGGGACAGGAGGTAATGGCTACACCTTC. It yields the protein CASSSAGTGGNGYTF.

This clonotype was observed a handful of times. The chain carries TRBV11-2 and TRBJ2-6, with TRBD2 matching over 10 bases. Germline CDR1 and CDR2: SGHAT and FQNNGV. The V segment lost 4 bases and the J segment 3 bases; nucleotides outside the gene matches: 18. CDR3 length: 21 residues. CDR3 residues: CASSSQVPGSSGRYGANVLTF. DNA of the CDR3: TGTGCCAGCAGCTCCCAAGTTCCCGGTTCTAGCGGGAGATATGGGGCCAACGTCCTGACTTTC.

This clonotype was seen a few times. The V gene is TRBV29-1, the J gene TRBJ2-5; TRBD1 agrees at 9 bases. V gave up 0 bases and J gave up 6 bases; unmatched junction bases: 11. Germline V gives CDR1 SQVTM, CDR2 ANQGSEA. The CDR3 spans 16 residues. The CDR3 DNA reads as TGCAGCGTTGAAGACCCCGCCCGACAGGGGGGGAAGACCCAGTACTTC. As protein: CSVEDPARQGGKTQYF.

The chain recombines TRBV12-3 or TRBV12-4 with TRBJ2-1; 9 nucleotides match TRBD2. Trimming removed 6 bases from V and 4 bases from J; junction bases left unmatched: 7. This CDR3 comprises 15 residues. The CDR3 DNA is TGTGCCAGCAGGTCGAGCGGGGGGCTGTACAATGAGCAGTTCTTC. Protein: CASRSSGGLYNEQFF.

This chain links TRBV12-3 or TRBV12-4 with TRBJ2-3, with unresolved D. The CDR3 covers 16 residues. Trimming took off 4 bases at V and 2 bases at J, with 16 bases between the two ends. CDR3 nucleotides: TGTGCCAGCAGTTCCCGACTGAGCCCGGACACAGATACGCAGTATTTT. Translating it yields CASSSRLSPDTDTQYF.

This clonotype was found once. V gene TRBV6-2 or TRBV6-3 combines with J gene TRBJ2-3; 7 bases match TRBD2. This CDR3 comprises 15 residues. CDR1 and CDR2 (germline): MNHEY, SVGEGT. V trimming: 0 bases; J trimming: 4 bases; junction bases outside the gene matches: 4. CDR3 in amino acids: CASSYSRGKSDTQYF. CDR3 nucleotide sequence: TGTGCCAGCAGTTACTCGCGGGGGAAGTCAGATACGCAGTATTTT.

This clonotype has a count of ten or more. The chain employs TRBV6-1 and TRBJ2-3; either TRBD1 or TRBD2 may supply D (5 bases each). V gave up 5 bases and J gave up 0 bases, with 12 bases separating them. The length of the CDR3 is 15 residues. Germline V gene data show CDR1 as MNHNS and CDR2 as SASEGT. The CDR3 is CASSPGRMSTDTQYF. Here the CDR3 DNA reads TGTGCCAGCAGTCCGGGACGGATGAGCACAGATACGCAGTATTTT.

The V gene is TRBV7-2, the J gene TRBJ2-3, with D unresolved. The germline V and J ends were trimmed by 3 bases and 2 bases, with 15 bases remaining between them. Germline V CDR1 and CDR2: SGHTA, FQGNSA. This CDR3 region has 16 residues. The CDR3 reads CASSLSLTVNTDTQYF. Written as DNA, the CDR3 is TGTGCCAGCAGCTTGAGTCTAACGGTGAACACAGATACGCAGTATTTT.

This clonotype was seen many times. The genes are TRBV29-1 and TRBJ2-1; TRBD2 might be the D (5 bases). Germline CDR1 and CDR2: SQVTM and ANQGSEA. The length of the CDR3 is 13 residues. Trimming stripped 3 bases from V and 2 bases from J, with 8 bases between. The CDR3 here is CSVERVTYNEQFF. CDR3 DNA sequence: TGCAGCGTTGAGCGGGTTACCTACAATGAGCAGTTCTTC.

The chain recombines TRBV2 with TRBJ1-1; maybe TRBD1 (5 bases). CDR3 size: 13 residues. Germline V gene sequence: CDR1 SNHLY, CDR2 FYNNEI. V was pared by 7 bases and J by 1 base, with 10 bases between. The chain's CDR3 is CASTLGGNTEAFF. The CDR3 coding sequence is TGTGCCAGCACCCTTGGGGGGAACACTGAAGCTTTCTTT.

This clonotype turned up a few times. This chain uses TRBV5-1 with TRBJ2-3; 8 bases align to TRBD2. Germline-derived CDR1 and CDR2 are SGHRS and YFSETQ. V was pared by 4 bases and J by 2 bases, with 9 bases of the junction left unmatched. This CDR3 has 16 residues. The CDR3 DNA sequence: TGCGCCAGCAGCCTGGGGGCAGCGGGGGACACAGATACGCAGTATTTT. Residues: CASSLGAAGDTDTQYF. Filled out from reference TRBV5-1 and TRBJ2-3, the complete variable domain reads KAGVTQTPRYLIKTRGQQVTLSCSPISGHRSVSWYQQTPGQGLQFLFEYFSETQRNKGNFPGRFSGRQFSNSRSEMNVSTLELGDSALYLCASSLGAAGDTDTQYFGPGTRLTVL.

This clonotype was found many times. The chain is built from TRBV20-1 and TRBJ2-1; D gene ambiguous. This CDR3 region has 11 residues. Trimming pared 3 bases from V and 5 bases from J, leaving 5 bases between. The V gene's germline CDR1 is DFQATT and CDR2 SNEGSKA (reference sequence). CDR3 DNA: TGCAGTGCTAGCGCCCACAATGAGCAGTTCTTC. This gives the protein CSASAHNEQFF.

The V call is TRBV3-1, the J call TRBJ2-3; TRBD2 matches 10 bases. The CDR3 is made up of 16 amino acids. Germline CDR1 and CDR2: LGHDT and YNNKEL (reference sequence). V shed 6 bases and J 2 bases; nucleotides not matched to a gene: 8. CDR3 nucleotides: TGTGCCAGCAGTCCTCTAGCGGGGGTTGACACAGATACGCAGTATTTT. The encoded protein is CASSPLAGVDTDTQYF.

The J gene is TRBJ1-1, the V gene TRBV4-2; 7 positions match TRBD1. CDR1 and CDR2 from the germline V gene are LGHNA and YNFKEQ. The CDR3 covers 16 residues. After removal of 2 bases from V and 0 bases from J, the junction contained 6 bases not matched to a gene. The CDR3 sequence is CASSQTPGQLNTEAFF. The CDR3 DNA reads as TGTGCCAGCAGCCAAACTCCGGGACAGCTGAACACTGAAGCTTTCTTT.

For this clonotype: A much larger clonotype is one base distant, so this may be a read error. CDR3 in DNA: TGTGCCAACAGTGAATCGGAAGATAGCAATCAGCCCCAGCATTTT. Translation gives CANSESEDSNQPQHF. V and J are TRBV25-1 and TRBJ1-5; no clear D. Germline CDR1 reads MGHDK; CDR2 reads SYGVNS. The CDR3 length is 15 residues.

This clonotype showed up just a few times. The V call is TRBV29-1, the J call TRBJ2-3; D uncertain. V was trimmed by 6 bases and J by 1 base, leaving 8 bases between them. Per germline, CDR1 SQVTM and CDR2 ANQGSEA. This CDR3 contains 12 residues. CDR3 sequence: CSVTVGTDTQYF. The DNA of the CDR3 is TGCAGCGTGACGGTAGGCACAGATACGCAGTATTTT.

This clonotype was picked up many times. The chain carries TRBV6-5 and TRBJ2-5; TRBD2 matches at 14 bases. The V and J ends lost 6 bases and 5 bases, in that order; junction bases with no gene match: 5. The germline CDR1 and CDR2 sequences are MNHEY and SVGAGI. This CDR3 is 15 amino acids long. The CDR3 here is CASSQTSGGAETQYF. The DNA for the CDR3 is TGTGCCAGCAGCCAGACTAGCGGGGGGGCGGAGACCCAGTACTTC.

The chain carries TRBV6-5 and TRBJ2-1; 7 bases are a match to TRBD2. The CDR3 totals 16 residues. Trimming cost V 6 bases and J 7 bases; bases outside gene matches: 15. From germline, CDR1 is MNHEY and CDR2 SVGAGI. The CDR3 reads CASSDSAGRLLNEQFF. The CDR3 region has the DNA TGTGCCAGCAGCGACTCAGCGGGACGTCTATTGAATGAGCAGTTCTTC.

This clonotype was seen ten or more times. The chain has TRBV6-5 and TRBJ2-7, with D perhaps matching TRBD1 (6 bases). Between the trimmed V and J ends, which lost 6 bases and 5 bases, there was a span of 14 bases. The germline V gene encodes CDR1 MNHEY and CDR2 SVGAGI. CDR3 length equals 13 residues. CDR3 region: CASSRTGSHEQYF. CDR3 nucleotides: TGTGCCAGCAGCCGCACAGGGAGCCACGAGCAGTACTTC.

The rearrangement links TRBV6-6 to TRBJ2-1; 7 bases match TRBD2. Germline values: CDR1 MNHNY, CDR2 SVGAGI (reference sequence). Trimming took 6 bases from V and 8 from J; bases not matched to a gene: 13. The CDR3 loop spans 15 amino acids. CDR3 amino acids: CASRRGLVGVYEQFF. The DNA of the CDR3 is TGTGCCAGCAGAAGAGGACTAGTTGGAGTCTATGAGCAGTTCTTC.